This TCR beta chain was found in a study of shared clonotypes between healthy human individuals. The overall study: With ages of 18 to 49, the donors were a couple of women and a few men. The study, taken as a whole, reports: Richness estimates generally favored naive over memory subsets. Although depth was large, rarefaction showed that sequencing of the sorted subsets was incomplete.

The data were produced by immunoSEQ multiplex PCR, yet TCRdb's version contains in-frame clones alone and is incomplete. The sample shows millions of clones, approximately 94% of them seen only once. Negatively enriched CD4+ T cells were divided by CD45RA into naive and memory. On this clone: The antigen is undetermined.

The CDR3 consists of 14 residues. Germline lookup yields CDR1 SNHLY and CDR2 FYNNEI. After removal of 4 bases from V and 5 bases from J, the junction contained 5 bases not matched to a gene. The V and J genes are TRBV2 and TRBJ2-5; 9 nucleotides match TRBD2. The sample comprised naive CD4+ T cells sorted from blood. Sample subset: CD45RA+ positively selected. The sequence was collected from a young man in good health. CDR3 protein: CASSAAGGGETQYF. The CDR3 DNA is TGTGCCAGCAGTGCAGCGGGGGGAGGCGAGACCCAGTACTTC.